This TCR beta chain derives from a study of T cells in Graves' hyperthyroidism and ophthalmopathy. Findings and limits, study-wide: Most clonotypes expanded in the thyroid (above 0.001) were also present in blood.

Amplified TCR beta CDR3 regions derived from RNA transcripts. HTBI primers were employed in a first-round RT-PCR of the TCR CDR3. MiXCR, applied by TCRdb to the multiplex PCR reads, yields one record per CDR3 protein. The data show about 260,000 distinct CDR3 sequences, less than 30% seen once. Trimming took 1 base from V and 0 from J, leaving 9 bases between them. The V gene's germline CDR1 is MGHRA and CDR2 YSYEKL. This CDR3 has 15 residues. This clonotype occurred many times. Its antigen is as yet unknown. The rearrangement links TRBV4-1 to TRBJ1-1; D might be TRBD1 (6 bases). The receptor's source is a man in his forties or fifties with Graves' hyperthyroidism that later progressed to Graves' ophthalmopathy. Sequences were obtained from blood. DNA of the CDR3: TGCGCCAGCAGCCAAGGGGGGGCGTTGAACACTGAAGCTTTCTTT. It is translated as CASSQGGALNTEAFF.